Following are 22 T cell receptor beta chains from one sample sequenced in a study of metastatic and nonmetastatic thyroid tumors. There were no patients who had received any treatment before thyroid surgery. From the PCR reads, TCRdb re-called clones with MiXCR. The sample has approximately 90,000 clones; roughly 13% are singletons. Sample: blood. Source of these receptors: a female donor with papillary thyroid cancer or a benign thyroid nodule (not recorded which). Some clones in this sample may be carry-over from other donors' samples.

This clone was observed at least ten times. CDR3 region: CSARGTGWGSPLHF. In nucleotides, the CDR3 is TGCAGTGCTAGGGGAACAGGGTGGGGATCACCCCTCCACTTT. This chain links TRBV20-1 with TRBJ1-6; D might be TRBD1 (6 bases). CDR1 and CDR2 (germline): DFQATT, SNEGSKA (reference sequence). The CDR3 sequence is 14 residues long. With 3 bases removed from V and 10 bases from J, the gap between germline ends came to 16 bases.

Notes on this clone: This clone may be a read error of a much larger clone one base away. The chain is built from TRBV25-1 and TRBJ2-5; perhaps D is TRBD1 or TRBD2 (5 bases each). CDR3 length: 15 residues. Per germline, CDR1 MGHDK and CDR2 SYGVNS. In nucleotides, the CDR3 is TGTGCCAGCAGTGAATTGAGGGGCGGGTCGGAGACCCAGCACTTC. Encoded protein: CASSELRGGSETQHF.

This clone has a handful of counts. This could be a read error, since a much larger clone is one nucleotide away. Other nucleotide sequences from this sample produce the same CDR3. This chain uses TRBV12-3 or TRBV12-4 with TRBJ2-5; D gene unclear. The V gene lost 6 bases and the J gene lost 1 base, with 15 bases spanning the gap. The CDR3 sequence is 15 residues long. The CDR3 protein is CASSWDRASQETQYF. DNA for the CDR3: TGTGCCAGCAGCTGGGATAGGGCTTCCCAAGAGACCCAGTACTTC.

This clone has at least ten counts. As DNA, the CDR3 is TGCGCCAGCAGCTTGGCCGGACTAGCTGACAATGAGCAGTTCTTC. Translating gives CASSLAGLADNEQFF. The gene calls are TRBV5-1 and TRBJ2-1; 8 nucleotides line up with TRBD2. Unmatched junction bases numbered 4, after V lost 0 bases and J lost 5 bases. The CDR3 contains 15 residues. Germline-derived CDR1 and CDR2 are SGHRS and YFSETQ.

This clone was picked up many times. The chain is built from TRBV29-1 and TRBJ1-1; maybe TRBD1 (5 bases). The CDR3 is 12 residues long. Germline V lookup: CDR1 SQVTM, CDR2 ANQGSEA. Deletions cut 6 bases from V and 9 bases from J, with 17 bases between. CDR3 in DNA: TGCAGCGTCGTCACCGACAGCCTAAAAGCTTTCTTT. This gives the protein CSVVTDSLKAFF.

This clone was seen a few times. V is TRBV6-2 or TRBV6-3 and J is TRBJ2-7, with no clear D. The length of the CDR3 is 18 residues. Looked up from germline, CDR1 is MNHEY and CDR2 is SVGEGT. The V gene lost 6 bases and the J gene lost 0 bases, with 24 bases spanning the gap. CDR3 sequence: CASRLGRFVSPSSYEQYF. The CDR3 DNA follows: TGTGCCAGCAGACTCGGACGATTTGTGAGTCCGAGCTCCTACGAGCAGTACTTC.

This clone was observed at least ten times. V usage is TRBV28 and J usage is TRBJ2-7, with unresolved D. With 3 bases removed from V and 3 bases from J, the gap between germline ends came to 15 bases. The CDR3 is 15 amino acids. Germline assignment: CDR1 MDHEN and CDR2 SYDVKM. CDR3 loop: CASSLVGSGLYEQYF. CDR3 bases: TGTGCCAGCAGTTTGGTCGGGTCCGGCCTCTACGAGCAGTACTTC. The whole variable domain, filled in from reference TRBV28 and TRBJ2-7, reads DVKVTQSSRYLVKRTGEKVFLECVQDMDHENMFWYRQDPGLGLRLIYFSYDVKMKEKGDIPEGYSVSREKKERFSLILESASTNQTSMYLCASSLVGSGLYEQYFGPGTRLTVT.

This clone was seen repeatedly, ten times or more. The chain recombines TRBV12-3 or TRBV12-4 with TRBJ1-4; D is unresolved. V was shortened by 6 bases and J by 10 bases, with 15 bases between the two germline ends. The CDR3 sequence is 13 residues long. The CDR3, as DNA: TGTGCCAGCAGCGGACCTCCTGGTGGAAAACTGTTTTTT. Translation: CASSGPPGGKLFF.

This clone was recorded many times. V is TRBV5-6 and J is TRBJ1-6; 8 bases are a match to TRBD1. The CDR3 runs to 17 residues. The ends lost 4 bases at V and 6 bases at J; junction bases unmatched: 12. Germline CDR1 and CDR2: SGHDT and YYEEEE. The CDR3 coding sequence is TGTGCCAGCAGCCTCTCCGGGGGCAGGGGGCTTAATTCACCCCTCCACTTT. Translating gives CASSLSGGRGLNSPLHF.

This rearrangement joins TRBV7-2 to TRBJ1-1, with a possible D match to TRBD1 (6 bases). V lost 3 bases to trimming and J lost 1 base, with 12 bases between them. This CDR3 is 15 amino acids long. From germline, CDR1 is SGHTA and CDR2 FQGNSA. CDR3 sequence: CASSLWTVGNTEAFF. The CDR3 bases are TGTGCCAGCAGCTTGTGGACAGTGGGGAACACTGAAGCTTTCTTT. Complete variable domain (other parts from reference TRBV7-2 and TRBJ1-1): GAGVSQSPSNKVTEKGKDVELRCDPISGHTALYWYRQSLGQGLEFLIYFQGNSAPDKSGLPSDRFSAERTGGSVSTLTIQRTQQEDSAVYLCASSLWTVGNTEAFFGQGTRLTVV.

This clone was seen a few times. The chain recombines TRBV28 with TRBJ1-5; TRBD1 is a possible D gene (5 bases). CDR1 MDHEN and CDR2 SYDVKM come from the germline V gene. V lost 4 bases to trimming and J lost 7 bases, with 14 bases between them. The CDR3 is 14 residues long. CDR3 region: CASSCRGKGQPQHF. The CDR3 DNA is TGTGCCAGCAGTTGTAGGGGAAAAGGGCAGCCCCAGCATTTT.

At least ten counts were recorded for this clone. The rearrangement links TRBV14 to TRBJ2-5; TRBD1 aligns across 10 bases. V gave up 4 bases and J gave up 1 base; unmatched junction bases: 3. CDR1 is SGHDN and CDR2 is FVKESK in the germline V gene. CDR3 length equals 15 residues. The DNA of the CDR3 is TGTGCCAGCAGCCCTTGGGACAGGGGCCAAGAGACCCAGTACTTC. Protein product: CASSPWDRGQETQYF.

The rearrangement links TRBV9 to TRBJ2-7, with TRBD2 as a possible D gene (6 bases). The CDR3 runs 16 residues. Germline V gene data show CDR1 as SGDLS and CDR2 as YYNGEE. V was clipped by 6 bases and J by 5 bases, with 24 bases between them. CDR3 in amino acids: CASTVRGGFGRNEQYF. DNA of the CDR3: TGTGCCAGCACCGTTCGTGGAGGGTTCGGTCGGAACGAGCAGTACTTC.

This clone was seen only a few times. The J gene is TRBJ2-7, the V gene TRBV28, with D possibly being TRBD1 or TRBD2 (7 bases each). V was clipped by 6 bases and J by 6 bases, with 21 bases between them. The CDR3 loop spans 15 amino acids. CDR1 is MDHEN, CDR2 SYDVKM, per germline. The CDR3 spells CASSQGGRELSEQYF. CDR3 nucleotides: TGTGCCAGCAGCCAGGGGGGGCGGGAGCTCTCCGAGCAGTACTTC.

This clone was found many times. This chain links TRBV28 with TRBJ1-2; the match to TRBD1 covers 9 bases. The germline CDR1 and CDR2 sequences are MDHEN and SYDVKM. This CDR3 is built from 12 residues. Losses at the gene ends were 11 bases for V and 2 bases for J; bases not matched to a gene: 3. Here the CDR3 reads CAGGQGNYGYTF. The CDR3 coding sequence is TGTGCCGGGGGACAGGGAAACTATGGCTACACCTTC.

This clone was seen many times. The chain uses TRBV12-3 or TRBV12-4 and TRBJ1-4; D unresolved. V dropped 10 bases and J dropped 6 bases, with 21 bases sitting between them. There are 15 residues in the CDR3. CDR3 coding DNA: TGTGCCACCACCCCCCGGGCCCCTAGGCATGAAAAACTGTTTTTT. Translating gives CATTPRAPRHEKLFF.

The DNA for the CDR3 is TGTGCCAGCATCTTTTCAGCAGGGGGCGAAGCCGGGGAGCTGTTTTTT. Residues: CASIFSAGGEAGELFF. The V and J genes are TRBV5-6 and TRBJ2-2; 8 bases fit TRBD1. Germline V gene data show CDR1 as SGHDT and CDR2 as YYEEEE. V was clipped by 6 bases and J by 6 bases; unmatched bases: 13. The length of the CDR3 is 16 residues.

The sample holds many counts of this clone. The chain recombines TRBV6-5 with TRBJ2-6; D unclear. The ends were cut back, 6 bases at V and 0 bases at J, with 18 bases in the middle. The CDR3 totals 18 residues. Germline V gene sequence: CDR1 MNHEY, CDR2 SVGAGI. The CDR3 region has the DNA TGTGCCAGCAGCCCCGCCTTAAGCCTCTTCTCTGGGGCCAACGTCCTGACTTTC. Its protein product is CASSPALSLFSGANVLTF.

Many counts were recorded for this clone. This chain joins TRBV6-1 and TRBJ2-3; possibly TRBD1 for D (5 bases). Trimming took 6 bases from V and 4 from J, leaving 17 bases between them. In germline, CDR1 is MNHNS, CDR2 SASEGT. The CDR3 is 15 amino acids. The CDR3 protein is CASRSGEGVADTQYF. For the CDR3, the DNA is TGTGCCAGCAGATCTGGGGAAGGGGTAGCAGATACGCAGTATTTT.

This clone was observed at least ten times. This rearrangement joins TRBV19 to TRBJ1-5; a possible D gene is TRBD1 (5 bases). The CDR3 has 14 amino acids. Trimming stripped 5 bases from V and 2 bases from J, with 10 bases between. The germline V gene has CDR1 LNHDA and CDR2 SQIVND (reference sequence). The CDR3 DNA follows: TGTGCCAGTAGTTCCAGGGATGGCAATCAGCCCCAGCATTTT. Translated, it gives CASSSRDGNQPQHF.

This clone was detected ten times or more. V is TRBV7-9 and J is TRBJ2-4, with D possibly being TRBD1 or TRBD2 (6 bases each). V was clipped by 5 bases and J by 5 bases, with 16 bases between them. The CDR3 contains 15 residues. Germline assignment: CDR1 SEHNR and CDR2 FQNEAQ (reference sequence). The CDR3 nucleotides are TGTGCCAGCAGCCCTGTGGGGGGCAGAGAAAACATTCAGTACTTC. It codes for CASSPVGGRENIQYF.

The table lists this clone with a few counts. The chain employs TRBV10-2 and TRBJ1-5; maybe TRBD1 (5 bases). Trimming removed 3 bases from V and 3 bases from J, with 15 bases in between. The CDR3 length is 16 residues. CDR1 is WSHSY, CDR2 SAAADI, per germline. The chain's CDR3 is CASSDDSQTFNQPQHF. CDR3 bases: TGCGCCAGCAGTGACGACAGTCAAACTTTCAATCAGCCCCAGCATTTT.